Below are 27 T cell receptor beta chains sequenced from a single sample in a study of molecular identifiers for immune sequencing clone quantification (dated 2018 in TCRdb). Library generation was performed with PCR. Sequencing used a NextSeq 500. TCRdb reanalyzed the raw reads on its own, using fastp at Q25 for trimming and MiXCR for clone calling, and kept in-frame beta chains. For every CDR3 protein sequence, its rows merge into one entry that carries the most common genes and DNA. This sample has about 500,000 distinct CDR3 sequences in its table, and about 25% of those were observed once. The top ten clones comprise around 0.78% of the sample. The sample taken for sequencing was naive CD8+ T cells from blood, with Jurkat cell RNA spiked in. The label giving this sample's cell subset or site can be read as: FACS-sorted CD8+CD4-CCR7+CD45RA+ naive T cells. The receptors were sampled from a human donor in good health. Some libraries in this study had Jurkat cell RNA spiked in.

The rearrangement joins TRBV6-2 or TRBV6-3 to TRBJ1-6, with TRBD1 matching 8 bases. The trim removed 5 bases at V and 0 bases at J, leaving 9 bases unmatched. This CDR3 is built from 18 residues. The germline V gene encodes CDR1 MNHEY and CDR2 SVGEGT. The CDR3 is CASSPRRDRLSYNSPLHF. CDR3 DNA: TGTGCCAGCAGTCCTCGCCGGGACAGGCTCTCCTATAATTCACCCCTCCACTTT.

The chain employs TRBV11-2 and TRBJ2-6, with D unclear. The CDR3 loop spans 17 amino acids. In germline, CDR1 is SGHAT, CDR2 FQNNGV. Trimming removed 1 base at V and 0 bases at J, with 10 bases between. CDR3 in DNA: TGTGCCAGCAGCTTAGGCAGGCGAGGCTCTGGGGCCAACGTCCTGACTTTC. Translating gives CASSLGRRGSGANVLTF. The whole variable domain, remainder taken from reference TRBV11-2 and TRBJ2-6, is EAGVAQSPRYKIIEKRQSVAFWCNPISGHATLYWYQQILGQGPKLLIQFQNNGVVDDSQLPKDRFSAERLKGVDSTLKIQPAKLEDSAVYLCASSLGRRGSGANVLTFGAGSRLTVL.

The J gene is TRBJ2-7, the V gene TRBV20-1, with a possible D match to TRBD1 (5 bases). CDR3 length: 15 residues. Germline V CDR1 and CDR2: DFQATT, SNEGSKA (reference sequence). Trimming left V 2 bases short and J 5 bases short, with 19 bases between. The DNA of the CDR3 is TGCAGTGCTAGAAGTCTCGGGCAGGGCGTCCACGAGCAGTACTTC. This translates into CSARSLGQGVHEQYF.

This clonotype was recorded a few times. The chain is built from TRBV7-6 and TRBJ1-1; 7 bases are a match to TRBD1. The ends lost 5 bases at V and 0 bases at J; junction bases unmatched: 6. The CDR3 is 15 residues long. The germline gives CDR1 SGHVS, CDR2 FNYEAQ. The CDR3 region is CASSLNRGLNTEAFF. DNA of the CDR3: TGTGCCAGCAGCCTCAACAGGGGTTTGAACACTGAAGCTTTCTTT.

This clonotype was seen repeatedly, ten times or more. The chain employs TRBV11-2 and TRBJ2-4; D is unclear. V dropped 0 bases and J dropped 8 bases, with 11 bases sitting between them. There are 14 residues in the CDR3. The V gene's germline CDR1 is SGHAT and CDR2 FQNNGV. CDR3 protein: CASSLDVRAYIQYF. For the CDR3, the DNA is TGTGCCAGCAGCTTAGACGTGCGAGCTTACATTCAGTACTTC.

This clonotype was found many times. This chain uses TRBV7-2 with TRBJ2-3; D call uncertain. The germline V and J ends were trimmed by 3 bases and 0 bases, with 22 bases remaining between them. This CDR3 region has 19 residues. CDR1 and CDR2 from the germline V gene are SGHTA and FQGNSA. CDR3 sequence: CASSFNEVGRGPSTDTQYF. The DNA for the CDR3 is TGTGCCAGCAGCTTTAACGAGGTTGGCCGAGGTCCTAGCACAGATACGCAGTATTTT.

Note on this clonotype: One end of the junction fails to match germline, which may point to a read error. CDR3 DNA sequence: TGTGCCAGCAGTTCCCCGGACAGTCACCTTGCAACTAATGAAAAACTGATTTTT. It specifies CASSSPDSHLATNEKLIF. The chain uses TRBV28 and TRBJ1-4, with D possibly being TRBD1 (6 bases). Germline-derived CDR1 and CDR2 are MDHEN and SYDVKM. The CDR3 extends over 18 amino acids. Filled out from reference TRBV28 and TRBJ1-4, the complete variable domain reads DVKVTQSSRYLVKRTGEKVFLECVQDMDHENMFWYRQDPGLGLRLIYFSYDVKMKEKGDIPEGYSVSREKKERFSLILESASTNQTSMYLCASSSPDSHLATNEKLIFGSGTQLSVL.

In its sample, this clonotype was seen once. The junction does not match germline at one end; this may be a read error. This sequence joins TRBV12-3 or TRBV12-4 and TRBJ1-2; no clear D. This CDR3 is 16 amino acids long. CDR3 DNA: TGTGCCAGCAGTTTGACCGCAGGCCGGGAGCTGGGCGTCTACAGCTTC. Its translation: CASSLTAGRELGVYSF.

This clonotype was detected ten times or more. The V gene is TRBV5-6, the J gene TRBJ2-3; the D gene is possibly TRBD1 (6 bases). The V gene's germline CDR1 is SGHDT and CDR2 YYEEEE. The CDR3 loop spans 15 amino acids. V gave up 0 bases and J gave up 6 bases, with 14 bases separating them. In nucleotides, the CDR3 is TGTGCCAGCAGCTTGGTTACCAGGGACAAGGATACGCAGTATTTT. As protein: CASSLVTRDKDTQYF.

About this clonotype itself: A much bigger clone sits one base away, suggesting this may be a read error. This chain joins TRBV14 and TRBJ2-3; D perhaps matches TRBD2 (5 bases). CDR1 SGHDN and CDR2 FVKESK come from the germline V gene. This CDR3 is 16 amino acids long. CDR3 in amino acids: CVSSLIERSSTDTQYF. CDR3 coding DNA: TGTGTCAGCAGCCTTATCGAGCGGTCTAGCACAGATACGCAGTATTTT.

This clonotype occurred many times. The genes are TRBV29-1 and TRBJ2-7, with unresolved D. The CDR3 consists of 13 residues. The V end lost 5 bases, the J end lost 0 bases, and 11 bases lay between the germline ends. The germline gives CDR1 SQVTM, CDR2 ANQGSEA. CDR3 bases: TGCAGCGTTTTGTCCCCGAACTCCTACGAGCAGTACTTC. Translating gives CSVLSPNSYEQYF.

J is TRBJ1-2 and V is TRBV4-1, with TRBD1 as a possible D gene (6 bases). The CDR3 loop spans 18 amino acids. Trimming pared 0 bases from V and 4 bases from J, leaving 21 bases between. Germline V gene sequence: CDR1 MGHRA, CDR2 YSYEKL. The CDR3 loop is CASSQDTGTLRKFYGYTF. The CDR3 DNA reads TGCGCCAGCAGCCAAGACACGGGGACACTGAGGAAGTTCTATGGCTACACCTTC.

About this clonotype: This may stem from a read error, because a much larger clone lies one nucleotide away. The chain recombines TRBV21-1 with TRBJ2-3. TRBV21-1 is termed a pseudogene. The CDR3 is 14 residues long. CDR3 protein: CASSKQGVVDTQYF. CDR3 DNA sequence: TGTGCCAGCAGCAAACAAGGAGTCGTAGATACGCAGTATTTT.

This chain links TRBV20-1 with TRBJ1-4, with TRBD1 as a possible D gene (6 bases). Germline V gene sequence: CDR1 DFQATT, CDR2 SNEGSKA (reference sequence). V was cut by 0 bases and J by 8 bases, with 13 bases left in between. The CDR3 consists of 14 residues. CDR3 region: CSARDPGAEEKLFF. CDR3 bases: TGCAGTGCTAGAGACCCGGGGGCGGAGGAAAAACTGTTTTTT.

Only a few counts were recorded for this clonotype. The chain's CDR3 is CASSEQGLAEAFF. The CDR3 coding sequence is TGTGCCAGCAGCGAACAGGGATTAGCTGAAGCTTTCTTT. The chain recombines TRBV3-1 with TRBJ1-1; a possible D gene is TRBD1 (6 bases). V was trimmed by 5 bases and J by 6 bases, leaving 13 bases between them. Germline assignment: CDR1 LGHDT and CDR2 YNNKEL (reference sequence). There are 13 residues in the CDR3.

The chain is built from TRBV4-3 and TRBJ2-3, with TRBD2 identical over 11 bases. Germline trimming cut 0 bases from V and 0 bases from J; bases unmatched to any gene: 11. This CDR3 has 20 amino acids. Germline V gene lookup returns CDR1 LGHNA and CDR2 YSLEER. CDR3 DNA: TGCGCCAGCAGCCAAGATATTCGTACTAGCGGGAGAACTAGCACAGATACGCAGTATTTT. It yields the protein CASSQDIRTSGRTSTDTQYF.

Of note for this clonotype: With a much larger clone just one base away, this may be a read error. J is TRBJ2-7 and V is TRBV6-2 or TRBV6-3; the D gene could be TRBD1 or TRBD2 (5 bases each). The CDR3 is 15 residues long. Germline CDR1 and CDR2: MNHEY and SVGEGT. The V end was cut by 5 bases, the J end by 1 base, with 15 bases between. The CDR3 here is CASSRDPRGSYEQYF. In DNA form, the CDR3 reads TGTGCCAGCAGTAGGGACCCACGTGGGTCCTACGAGCAGTACTTC.

This clonotype was detected many times. J is TRBJ2-1 and V is TRBV7-2, with D uncertain. The CDR3 sequence is 16 residues long. V was trimmed by 2 bases and J by 0 bases, leaving 11 bases between them. Looked up from germline, CDR1 is SGHTA and CDR2 is FQGNSA. The chain's CDR3 is CASSLSYQSSYNEQFF. CDR3 nucleotide sequence: TGTGCCAGCAGCTTAAGTTACCAGAGCTCCTACAATGAGCAGTTCTTC.

In regard to this clonotype: A clone one base away is much larger, so this may be a read error. V gene TRBV4-1 combines with J gene TRBJ1-4; TRBD1 matches at 7 bases. Germline CDR1 is MGHRA and CDR2 is YSYEKL. The CDR3 is made up of 16 amino acids. The CDR3 loop is CASSPWTGPVNEELFF. CDR3 in DNA: TGCGCCAGCAGCCCCTGGACAGGCCCGGTGAATGAAGAACTGTTTTTT.

This chain's CDR3 is CASSQEGGRKLYSPLHF. DNA of the CDR3: TGTGCCAGCAGCCAAGAAGGGGGACGGAAACTCTATTCACCCCTCCACTTT. This sequence joins TRBV3-1 and TRBJ1-6; weak D call: TRBD1 (6 bases). The CDR3 loop spans 17 amino acids. Trimming removed 0 bases at V and 8 bases at J, with 17 bases between. Germline CDR1 and CDR2: LGHDT and YNNKEL (reference sequence).

The chain couples TRBV20-1 to TRBJ2-7, with D maybe TRBD2 (5 bases). This CDR3 is 14 amino acids long. Germline CDR1 is DFQATT and CDR2 is SNEGSKA (reference sequence). Trimming pared 6 bases from V and 7 bases from J, leaving 22 bases between. CDR3 nucleotide sequence: TGCAGTGCCAGGCTGCTAGCCGTCTCCTGGGAGCAGTACTTC. Protein sequence: CSARLLAVSWEQYF.

This clonotype was counted between two and nine times. The junction differs from germline at one of its ends, possibly a read error. The rearrangement links TRBV29-1 to TRBJ2-2; 10 positions agree with TRBD2. This CDR3 comprises 15 residues. Germline CDR1 reads SQVTM; CDR2 reads ANQGSEA. The CDR3 coding sequence is TGCAGCGTTTCCAGCGGGGGGGTGAACACCGGGGTGCTGTTTTTT. Protein: CSVSSGGVNTGVLFF.

This clonotype was counted ten times or more. The gene calls are TRBV12-3 or TRBV12-4 and TRBJ2-7, with D perhaps TRBD1 or TRBD2 (5 bases each). Trimming removed 2 bases from V and 4 bases from J, with 12 bases in between. This CDR3 is 14 amino acids long. The CDR3 bases are TGTGCCAGCAGTTTAACGGGGACCAAGTACGAGCAGTACTTC. Protein sequence: CASSLTGTKYEQYF.

The chain couples TRBV6-5 to TRBJ1-2, with 7 positions matching TRBD1. This CDR3 is 13 amino acids long. Germline values: CDR1 MNHEY, CDR2 SVGAGI. J gave up 4 bases and V 5 bases, and 4 bases lay outside the gene matches. The CDR3 spells CASSTGQRYGYTF. The CDR3 DNA reads TGTGCCAGCAGTACGGGACAGCGCTATGGCTACACCTTC.

This clonotype has more than one count but fewer than ten. CDR3 loop: CASSHGTGPYNEQFF. The CDR3, as DNA: TGTGCCAGCAGCCACGGGACAGGACCCTACAATGAGCAGTTCTTC. The chain combines TRBV5-6 with TRBJ2-1; 8 bases are shared with TRBD1. This CDR3 spans 15 amino acids. V lost 4 bases and J lost 2; bases outside the gene matches: 5. Germline values: CDR1 SGHDT, CDR2 YYEEEE. The full variable domain, rest sourced from reference TRBV5-6 and TRBJ2-1, is DAGVTQSPTHLIKTRGQQVTLRCSPKSGHDTVSWYQQALGQGPQFIFQYYEEEERQRGNFPDRFSGHQFPNYSSELNVNALLLGDSALYLCASSHGTGPYNEQFFGPGTRLTVL.

V is TRBV5-6 and J is TRBJ2-5; D may be TRBD2 (6 bases). Looked up from germline, CDR1 is SGHDT and CDR2 is YYEEEE. With 4 bases removed from V and 10 bases from J, the gap between germline ends came to 17 bases. This CDR3 spans 13 amino acids. CDR3 loop: CASSTFTQEGQYF. CDR3 sequence (DNA): TGTGCCAGCAGCACCTTTACACAGGAGGGCCAGTACTTC.

A remark on this clonotype: The junction departs from the called germline gene at one end, perhaps through a read error. CDR3 sequence: CASSQDLGGRSYGCSF. CDR3 DNA sequence: TGCGCCAGCAGCCAAGATCTGGGGGGCCGGAGCTATGGCTGCTCCTTC. This sequence joins TRBV4-3 and TRBJ1-2; TRBD1 might be the D (6 bases). The CDR3 contains 16 residues. CDR1 is LGHNA, CDR2 YSLEER, per germline.